Listed below are T cell receptor beta chains from one sample, sequenced in a study of T cell responses to AZD1222 COVID-19 vaccine. Clones were sequenced by immunoSEQ multiplex PCR, and TCRdb holds only the in-frame ones, with some missing. The data contain about 83,000 clones, 80% to 90% of them singletons. The sequencing here drew on peripheral blood, taken on day 0 of AZD1222 vaccination. The receptors stem from an adult in good health. CDR3s include the opening cysteine and the closing phenylalanine or tryptophan. The order of the fields is clone size, V gene, J gene, D gene, CDR3 DNA, CDR3 protein. D genes are given only for firm matches. Clone size is stated in some rows and not others, as once, few, many or a class when expanded.

>.|TRBV2|TRBJ1-4|.
TGTGCCAGCAGCCCAAGAGAGCCCACCCTTGGAAAACTGTTTTTT
CASSPREPTLGKLFF
>once|TRBV30|TRBJ1-5|.
TGTGCCTGGAGTTTGAGTAACAATCAGCCCCAGCATTTT
CAWSLSNNQPQHF
>.|TRBV28|TRBJ2-4|.
TGTGCCAGCAGGGGGACTGGGGGGGCGCTGACCAAAAACATTCAGTACTTC
CASRGTGGALTKNIQYF
>.|TRBV9|TRBJ2-3|TRBD2
TGTGCCAGCAGCGCCACTAGCGGGCCGCAGTATTTT
CASSATSGPQYF
>.|TRBV2|TRBJ2-3|.
TGTGCCAGCCTCCAACGGCGGGTCAGCACAGATACGCAGTATTTT
CASLQRRVSTDTQYF
>.|TRBV9|TRBJ2-7|.
TGTGCCAGCAGCCCTAATATGTACGAGCAGTACTTC
CASSPNMYEQYF
>.|TRBV5-4|TRBJ1-2|.
TGTGCCAGCAGCTCACAGGGTTCACTCTATGGCTACACCTTC
CASSSQGSLYGYTF
>.|TRBV18|TRBJ2-1|.
TGTGCCAGCACAGGGTTGATCTCCTACAATGAGCAGTTCTTC
CASTGLISYNEQFF
>.|TRBV28|TRBJ1-4|.
TGTGCCAGCAGTTTATCTACTTCAAAACCTAATGAAAAACTGTTTTTT
CASSLSTSKPNEKLFF
>.|TRBV23-1|TRBJ2-7|TRBD1
TGCGCCAGCAGTCAGTCCAAGAACAGGGGGAGGAGCTCCTACGAGCAGTACTTC
CASSQSKNRGRSSYEQYF
>.|TRBV19|TRBJ1-4|.
TGTGCCACTAAAATAACCCGCTCAACTGAAAAACTGTTTTTT
CATKITRSTEKLFF
>.|TRBV5-1|TRBJ2-3|TRBD2
TGCGCCAGCAGCGGGACTAGCGGGAGGGGTGGCACAGATACGCAGTATTTT
CASSGTSGRGGTDTQYF
>.|TRBV20-1|TRBJ2-7|.
TGCAGTGCTAGCAGGGGCGACGAGCAGTACTTC
CSASRGDEQYF
>.|TRBV7-2|TRBJ2-1|TRBD2
TGTGCCAGCAACTACCTAGCGGAGGCCTACAATGAGCAGTTCTTC
CASNYLAEAYNEQFF
>.|TRBV4-2|TRBJ1-1|.
TGTGCCAGCAGCCGAACCGGGGGCCCCACTGAAGCTTTCTTT
CASSRTGGPTEAFF
>.|TRBV25-1|TRBJ2-7|TRBD1
TGTGCCACCTCCTCGGACAGGGGGTACGAGCAGTACTTC
CATSSDRGYEQYF
>.|TRBV5-4|TRBJ2-7|.
TGTGCCAGCAGCTTGGAGGATCGACCGGGGAGCTCGTACGAGCAGTACTTC
CASSLEDRPGSSYEQYF
>.|TRBV3-1/TRBV3-2|TRBJ1-2|TRBD1
TGTGCCAGCAGCCCTCTGCCCGACAGGGATTGTGGCTACACCTTC
CASSPLPDRDCGYTF
>.|TRBV6-4|TRBJ2-2|TRBD2
TGTGCCAGCAGTGACTCGACTAGCGCGACCACCGGGGAGCTGTTTTTT
CASSDSTSATTGELFF
>.|TRBV7-2|TRBJ2-3|TRBD2
TGTGCCAGCAGCAGACTAGCGAATACGCAGTATTTT
CASSRLANTQYF
>once|TRBV10-3|TRBJ2-1|.
TGTGCCACCGCAAACGGGGGGCAGAGCAATGAGCAGTTCTTC
CATANGGQSNEQFF
>.|TRBV6-2/TRBV6-3|TRBJ2-5|.
TGTGCCAGCAGTCAACGCCGGCCCCCGGGAGTTGCGGCCCAGTACTTC
CASSQRRPPGVAAQYF
>.|TRBV18|TRBJ1-3|.
TGTGCCAGCTCACCACCTTATTTGGACATAGTCAACACCATATATTTT
CASSPPYLDIVNTIYF